The 30 T cell receptor beta chains below were found in one sample sequenced in a study of cytomegalovirus exposure and HLA in healthy donors. PCR used 60 Vbeta primers and 13 Jbeta primers. Here immunoSEQ multiplex PCR was the method, and the copy in TCRdb shows in-frame clones only, minus some. The table lists roughly 140,000 clones, with 0.9% to 1% in the top ten. Source material: PBMCs. The source of these receptors is a male donor in good health and CMV-seronegative.

The V call is TRBV7-9, the J call TRBJ2-1; D gene ambiguous. The CDR3 is 14 amino acids. V dropped 1 base and J dropped 0 bases, with 4 bases sitting between them. CDR1 SEHNR and CDR2 FQNEAQ come from the germline V gene (reference sequence). CDR3 sequence (DNA): TGTGCCAGCAGCTTAGGGAGCTCCTACAATGAGCAGTTCTTC. Translation gives CASSLGSSYNEQFF.

This sequence joins TRBV4-3 and TRBJ1-4; weak D call: TRBD1 (5 bases). Trimming pared 4 bases from V and 0 bases from J, leaving 12 bases between. Looked up from germline, CDR1 is LGHNA and CDR2 is YSLEER. The CDR3 is 16 residues long. The CDR3 DNA reads as TGCGCCAGCAGCCTCGGGGGAACGACAACTAATGAAAAACTGTTTTTT. Translated: CASSLGGTTTNEKLFF.

The DNA of the CDR3 is TGCAGCGTTCAACAGGATAAGCTAAACTATGGCTACACCTTC. This codes for CSVQQDKLNYGYTF. The chain uses TRBV29-1 and TRBJ1-2; tentatively, D is TRBD1 (5 bases). CDR3 length: 14 amino acids. The V end was cut by 5 bases, the J end by 2 bases, with 15 bases between. Germline V gene data show CDR1 as SQVTM and CDR2 as ANQGSEA.

The chain employs TRBV2 and TRBJ2-5, with D tentatively TRBD2 (6 bases). The CDR3 consists of 16 residues. The germline CDR1 and CDR2 sequences are SNHLY and FYNNEI. V was pared by 4 bases and J by 2 bases, with 17 bases between. The CDR3 DNA sequence: TGTGCCAGCAGTGGTCTTCTCGGGGGAACACAAGAGACCCAGTACTTC. This codes for CASSGLLGGTQETQYF.

The rearrangement joins TRBV27 to TRBJ1-1; 8 bases fit TRBD1. The CDR3 loop spans 15 amino acids. V lost 3 bases and J lost 4; bases outside the gene matches: 7. The germline V gene has CDR1 MNHEY and CDR2 SMNVEV (reference sequence). CDR3: CASSLLRDRSTEAFF. In DNA, the CDR3 is TGTGCCAGCAGTTTGCTCCGGGACAGGAGCACTGAAGCTTTCTTT.

This chain links TRBV30 with TRBJ2-6; no clear D gene. Germline CDR1 and CDR2: GTSNPN and SVGIG (reference sequence). Trimming stripped 0 bases from V and 0 bases from J, with 6 bases between. The CDR3 length is 15 residues. In nucleotides, the CDR3 is TGTGCCTGGAGTGTACTCCGCTCTGGGGCCAACGTCCTGACTTTC. Residues: CAWSVLRSGANVLTF.

The chain joins TRBV15 to TRBJ2-7; D is uncertain. Germline-derived CDR1 and CDR2 are LNHNV and YYDKDF (reference sequence). The V and J ends lost 6 bases and 2 bases respectively, with 11 bases between them. CDR3 size: 13 residues. The CDR3 region is CATSTDKTYEQYF. The CDR3 DNA reads as TGTGCCACCAGTACAGACAAGACCTACGAGCAGTACTTC.

The chain employs TRBV11-3 and TRBJ2-1, with 8 bases matching TRBD2. The CDR3 is 19 amino acids. Trimming took 3 bases from V and 4 from J; bases not matched to a gene: 17. Germline V gene sequence: CDR1 SGHNT, CDR2 YENEEA. CDR3 coding DNA: TGTGCCAGCAGCTTCGCCGGGACTAGTGCAAACCCCATATACAATGAGCAGTTCTTC. Translated: CASSFAGTSANPIYNEQFF.

The V call is TRBV7-9, the J call TRBJ2-5; TRBD1 agrees at 8 bases. The germline V gene has CDR1 SEHNR and CDR2 FQNEAQ (reference sequence). This CDR3 is 16 amino acids long. The ends lost 2 bases at V and 2 bases at J; junction bases unmatched: 7. The CDR3 loop reads CASSLTQGADQETQYF. The CDR3 DNA reads as TGTGCCAGCAGCTTAACGCAGGGGGCGGATCAAGAGACCCAGTACTTC.

Here the CDR3 DNA reads TGTGCCAGCTCACCACAGGGGAATGTAGGACAGCCCCAGCATTTT. This encodes CASSPQGNVGQPQHF. The chain uses TRBV18 and TRBJ1-5; maybe TRBD1 (5 bases). The V gene's germline CDR1 is KGHSH and CDR2 LQKENI. Trimming removed 1 base from V and 7 bases from J, with 14 bases in between. The CDR3 has 15 residues.

The chain joins TRBV10-3 to TRBJ2-7; 8 nucleotides match TRBD1. V shed 10 bases, J shed 5 bases, and the junction held 16 bases outside the gene matches. Germline CDR1 ENHRY, CDR2 SYGVKD. CDR3 length equals 15 residues. The CDR3 loop reads CANSAKGQGFDEQYF. In DNA, the CDR3 is TGTGCCAACTCCGCTAAAGGACAGGGTTTCGACGAGCAGTACTTC.

The V gene is TRBV2, the J gene TRBJ2-1; TRBD2 agrees at 14 bases. The germline V gene encodes CDR1 SNHLY and CDR2 FYNNEI. CDR3 length: 14 amino acids. The junction had 6 bases not matched to a gene; V was cut back by 9 bases and J by 8 bases. CDR3 sequence reads: CARGTSGSWDEQFF. DNA of the CDR3: TGTGCCAGAGGGACTAGCGGGAGTTGGGATGAGCAGTTCTTC.

CDR3 sequence (DNA): TGTGCCAGCAGTTATAGGGACACCCAAGAGACCCAGTACTTC. It translates to CASSYRDTQETQYF. The chain uses TRBV6-6 and TRBJ2-5; D possibly corresponds to TRBD1 (6 bases). CDR1 is MNHNY, CDR2 SVGAGI, per germline (reference sequence). V was trimmed by 3 bases and J by 1 base, leaving 9 bases between them. The CDR3 sequence is 14 residues long.

The rearrangement joins TRBV19 to TRBJ1-5; D call uncertain. V was pared by 3 bases and J by 1 base, with 10 bases between. The V gene's germline CDR1 is LNHDA and CDR2 SQIVND (reference sequence). The CDR3 contains 15 residues. The DNA of the CDR3 is TGTGCCAGTAGTATCGGCCGAGGGAGCAATCAGCCCCAGCATTTT. Amino acid sequence: CASSIGRGSNQPQHF.

The chain is built from TRBV5-1 and TRBJ1-3; no firm D call. Germline CDR1 is SGHRS and CDR2 is YFSETQ. The CDR3 totals 16 residues. V was shortened by 2 bases and J by 0 bases, with 12 bases between the two germline ends. The CDR3 sequence is CASSLTVSFSGNTIYF. CDR3 nucleotides: TGCGCCAGCAGCTTAACAGTCTCCTTCTCTGGAAACACCATATATTTT.

The chain combines TRBV13 with TRBJ2-5; D is undetermined. The germline V and J ends were trimmed by 7 bases and 0 bases, with 15 bases remaining between them. Germline-derived CDR1 and CDR2 are PRHDT and FYEKMQ (reference sequence). This CDR3 comprises 15 residues. In DNA, the CDR3 is TGTGCCAGCACCCTGGGCCCTCTCGACCAAGAGACCCAGTACTTC. Translated: CASTLGPLDQETQYF.

The chain employs TRBV4-1 and TRBJ2-1, with 7 bases identical to TRBD1. The germline V gene encodes CDR1 MGHRA and CDR2 YSYEKL. The CDR3 extends over 14 amino acids. Trimming removed 0 bases from V and 15 bases from J; junction bases left unmatched: 11. The CDR3 spells CASSQELRTGVGFF. CDR3 coding DNA: TGCGCCAGCAGCCAAGAGCTCAGGACAGGAGTGGGGTTCTTC.

The genes are TRBV6-6 and TRBJ2-7; no definite D call. CDR1 and CDR2 (germline): MNHNY, SVGAGI (reference sequence). V lost 6 bases, J lost 4 bases, and 10 bases lay in between. The length of the CDR3 is 12 residues. Written as DNA, the CDR3 is TGTGCCAGCAGCCCCACACAGTACGAGCAGTACTTC. Translated: CASSPTQYEQYF.

V usage is TRBV6-5 and J usage is TRBJ2-2, with TRBD1 as a possible D gene (5 bases). The CDR3 runs 13 residues. CDR1 is MNHEY and CDR2 is SVGAGI in the germline V gene. Trimming cost V 10 bases and J 3 bases, with 12 bases left between them. CDR3 nucleotides: TGTGCCATCCGGGTAGGGGACACCGGGGAGCTGTTTTTT. Translated, it gives CAIRVGDTGELFF.

Worth noting for this clone: At the DNA level, this CDR3 is encoded by other sequences in the same sample as well. The chain carries TRBV29-1 and TRBJ2-6; the D gene is possibly TRBD1 (8 bases). The CDR3 is 16 residues long. Trimming removed 6 bases from V and 0 bases from J, with 15 bases in between. Per germline, CDR1 SQVTM and CDR2 ANQGSEA. The CDR3 loop is CSVQQGGFSGANVLTF. In DNA, the CDR3 is TGCAGCGTACAACAGGGGGGGTTCTCTGGGGCCAACGTCCTGACTTTC. Full variable domain (rest looked up from reference TRBV29-1 and TRBJ2-6): SAVISQKPSRDICQRGTSLTIQCQVDSQVTMMFWYRQQPGQSLTLIATANQGSEATYESGFVIDKFPISRPNLTFSTLTVSNMSPEDSSIYLCSVQQGGFSGANVLTFGAGSRLTVL.

The genes are TRBV6-4 and TRBJ1-1; no reliable D call. CDR1 and CDR2 (germline): MRHNA, SNTAGT. The CDR3 totals 12 residues. V was clipped by 8 bases and J by 4 bases, with 11 bases between them. The CDR3 DNA reads as TGTGCCAGCGGAGGGAGATCCACTGAAGCTTTCTTT. This encodes CASGGRSTEAFF.

The chain combines TRBV7-9 with TRBJ2-5, with 11 nucleotides matching TRBD2. J gave up 3 bases and V 5 bases, and 8 bases lay outside the gene matches. Looked up from germline, CDR1 is SEHNR and CDR2 is FQNEAQ (reference sequence). The CDR3 consists of 16 residues. CDR3 sequence reads: CASSQRLAGREETQYF. The CDR3 nucleotides are TGTGCCAGCAGCCAAAGACTAGCGGGAAGAGAAGAGACCCAGTACTTC.

Written as DNA, the CDR3 is TGCGCCAGCAGCTTGGTCAGGGGGCGCGAAGATGGCTACACCTTC. Protein product: CASSLVRGREDGYTF. The rearrangement uses TRBV5-1 and TRBJ1-2, with 8 positions matching TRBD1. This CDR3 spans 15 amino acids. CDR1 is SGHRS, CDR2 YFSETQ, per germline. V lost 0 bases to trimming and J lost 6 bases; unmatched junction nucleotides: 7.

V gene TRBV30 combines with J gene TRBJ1-1; D gene uncertain. Between the trimmed V and J ends, which lost 5 bases and 1 base, there was a span of 14 bases. From germline, CDR1 is GTSNPN and CDR2 SVGIG (reference sequence). This CDR3 is built from 14 residues. The CDR3 loop reads CAWRPGWGNTEAFF. The CDR3 DNA reads as TGTGCCTGGCGACCGGGGTGGGGGAACACTGAAGCTTTCTTT.

The V call is TRBV18, the J call TRBJ2-7, with 7 bases matching TRBD1. The CDR3 is 13 residues long. V trimming: 6 bases; J trimming: 5 bases; junction bases outside the gene matches: 7. Germline CDR1 is KGHSH and CDR2 is LQKENI. The CDR3 DNA reads as TGTGCCAGCTCTCAGAACCAGGGGGACGAGCAGTACTTC. Its protein product is CASSQNQGDEQYF.

As regards this clone: Other DNA variants within this sample encode the same CDR3. V and J are TRBV6-5 and TRBJ2-7; D might be TRBD2 (5 bases). Germline values: CDR1 MNHEY, CDR2 SVGAGI. Trimming removed 0 bases at V and 2 bases at J, with 11 bases between. CDR3 size: 15 residues. The CDR3 spells CASSYSGGGTYEQYF. DNA of the CDR3: TGTGCCAGCAGTTACTCAGGAGGTGGAACCTACGAGCAGTACTTC.

This rearrangement joins TRBV29-1 to TRBJ2-5, with TRBD2 as a possible D gene (5 bases). CDR1 and CDR2 (germline): SQVTM, ANQGSEA. V was cut by 0 bases and J by 5 bases, with 22 bases left in between. The CDR3 runs to 17 residues. The CDR3 reads CSVEDPGGSQPPETQYF. CDR3 in DNA: TGCAGCGTTGAAGATCCTGGCGGGTCCCAACCCCCGGAGACCCAGTACTTC.

This CDR3 reads CASSLTEYQETQYF. CDR3 DNA: TGTGCCAGCAGCCTGACAGAGTACCAAGAGACCCAGTACTTC. The chain employs TRBV5-6 and TRBJ2-5; perhaps TRBD1 as D (5 bases). The CDR3 covers 14 residues. Trimming took off 4 bases at V and 0 bases at J, with 10 bases between the two ends. Germline lookup yields CDR1 SGHDT and CDR2 YYEEEE.

The gene calls are TRBV5-6 and TRBJ1-5; 8 bases are shared with TRBD1. V lost 4 bases, J lost 5 bases, and 14 bases stayed unmatched. The CDR3 is 17 residues long. Germline assignment: CDR1 SGHDT and CDR2 YYEEEE. In DNA form, the CDR3 reads TGTGCCAGCAGCAGACGGACAGGGCGATTCGGGGATCAGCCCCAGCATTTT. Translated, it gives CASSRRTGRFGDQPQHF.

V and J are TRBV30 and TRBJ1-5; D uncertain. CDR1 GTSNPN and CDR2 SVGIG come from the germline V gene (reference sequence). The V and J ends lost 3 bases and 3 bases respectively, with 9 bases between them. This CDR3 is built from 13 residues. The CDR3 DNA follows: TGTGCCTGGAGCCAAGAGATCAATCAGCCCCAGCATTTT. Translation gives CAWSQEINQPQHF.